What follows are 26 T cell receptor beta chains derived from one specimen sequenced in a study of CD8 T cells in Susac syndrome. With random hexamers, 0.5 to 1 ug RNA was reverse transcribed. One entry per CDR3 protein results from TCRdb running MiXCR on the immunoSEQ multiplex PCR reads. Here the sample spans about 210,000 distinct CDR3 sequences, 95% being singletons. The source material was CD4+ T cells from PBMCs. The receptors here all came from a human donor with multiple sclerosis.

V and J are TRBV21-1 and TRBJ2-5; the table's D call, TRBD2, was not checked against the DNA. TRBV21-1 constitutes a pseudogene. CDR3 length equals 13 residues. The CDR3 nucleotides read TGTGCCAGCAAGGGCGGGAGTGGAGAGACCCAGTACTTC. Encoded protein: CASKGGSGETQYF.

The rearrangement uses TRBV18 and TRBJ1-1; possible D gene TRBD1, 6 bases. Trimming removed 4 bases from V and 11 bases from J, with 17 bases in between. The CDR3 totals 13 residues. Germline loops: CDR1 KGHSH, CDR2 LQKENI. CDR3 residues: CASSLQGTDAAFF. For the CDR3, the DNA is TGTGCCAGCTCACTACAGGGTACAGATGCTGCTTTCTTT.

This clonotype was detected once. The chain recombines TRBV27 with TRBJ2-7; tentative D call: TRBD1 (6 bases). Germline CDR1 is MNHEY and CDR2 is SMNVEV (reference sequence). This CDR3 contains 16 residues. Trimming took off 0 bases at V and 0 bases at J, with 12 bases between the two ends. The CDR3 nucleotides are TGTGCCAGCAGTTTATCAGGACAGAGACCCTCCTACGAGCAGTACTTC. It is translated as CASSLSGQRPSYEQYF.

The CDR3 loop is CASSPSIHEQFF. Here the CDR3 DNA reads TGTGCCAGCAGCCCATCGATCCATGAGCAGTTCTTC. The V and J genes are TRBV7-9 and TRBJ2-1, with no clear D. The CDR3 length is 12 residues. V lost 5 bases to trimming and J lost 8 bases, with 10 bases between them. CDR1 is SEHNR, CDR2 FQNEAQ, per germline (reference sequence).

J is TRBJ2-7 and V is TRBV28; either TRBD1 or TRBD2 may supply D (7 bases each). The ends were cut back, 6 bases at V and 3 bases at J, with 12 bases in the middle. This CDR3 comprises 13 residues. The V gene's germline CDR1 is MDHEN and CDR2 SYDVKM. As DNA, the CDR3 is TGTGCCAGCAGAGCGGGACAGAACTACGAGCAGTACTTC. The encoded protein is CASRAGQNYEQYF. The full variable domain, with the rest looked up from reference TRBV28 and TRBJ2-7, is DVKVTQSSRYLVKRTGEKVFLECVQDMDHENMFWYRQDPGLGLRLIYFSYDVKMKEKGDIPEGYSVSREKKERFSLILESASTNQTSMYLCASRAGQNYEQYFGPGTRLTVT.

This clonotype was recorded only once. V and J are TRBV30 and TRBJ2-7, with 10 bases that match TRBD2. The CDR3 is 15 amino acids. Germline CDR1 reads GTSNPN; CDR2 reads SVGIG (reference sequence). With V trimmed by 1 base and J by 1 base, 4 bases remained unmatched. The CDR3 coding sequence is TGTGCCTGGAGTGCACTAGCGGGATGGTCCTACGAGCAGTACTTC. As protein: CAWSALAGWSYEQYF.

Here the CDR3 reads CASSPPGRGNYEQYF. CDR3 sequence (DNA): TGTGCCAGCTCACCACCGGGCAGGGGTAACTACGAGCAGTACTTC. The chain has TRBV18 and TRBJ2-7; D perhaps matches TRBD1 (6 bases). The CDR3 covers 15 residues. V lost 0 bases and J 3 bases, leaving 12 bases between the germline ends. Germline V gives CDR1 KGHSH, CDR2 LQKENI.

The CDR3 sequence is CASSESQGSPLHF. Written as DNA, the CDR3 is TGTGCCAGCAGTGAATCTCAGGGTTCACCCCTCCACTTT. The rearrangement links TRBV25-1 to TRBJ1-6; the D gene is possibly TRBD1 (5 bases). CDR3 length: 13 amino acids. Germline lookup yields CDR1 MGHDK and CDR2 SYGVNS. V lost 1 base and J lost 9, with 7 bases in between.

The chain recombines TRBV30 with TRBJ2-7; D remains unclear. There are 11 residues in the CDR3. Trimming left V 3 bases short and J 2 bases short, with 5 bases between. CDR1 is GTSNPN and CDR2 is SVGIG in the germline V gene (reference sequence). The DNA for the CDR3 is TGTGCCTGGAGGGATACCTACGAGCAGTACTTC. Residues: CAWRDTYEQYF.

The V and J genes are TRBV3-1 and TRBJ1-1, with no clear D. V was pared by 1 base and J by 2 bases, with 8 bases between. The CDR3 is made up of 14 amino acids. CDR1 is LGHDT and CDR2 is YNNKEL in the germline V gene (reference sequence). The CDR3 DNA sequence: TGTGCCAGCAGCCAAGGTCCGGTTAACACTGAAGCTTTCTTT. It specifies CASSQGPVNTEAFF.

This sequence joins TRBV30 and TRBJ1-2; 8 bases fit TRBD1. V was pared by 2 bases and J by 5 bases, with 4 bases of the junction left unmatched. Germline assignment: CDR1 GTSNPN and CDR2 SVGIG (reference sequence). CDR3 length equals 13 residues. The DNA for the CDR3 is TGTGCCTGGAGTCAGGGGGCGGGGTATGGCTACACCTTC. As protein: CAWSQGAGYGYTF.

The gene calls are TRBV12-3 or TRBV12-4 and TRBJ1-2; no definite D call. CDR3 size: 12 residues. V lost 3 bases and J 4 bases, leaving 6 bases between the germline ends. CDR3 region: CASSLLLYGYTF. The CDR3, as DNA: TGTGCCAGCAGTTTGCTCCTCTATGGCTACACCTTC.

The chain employs TRBV7-2 and TRBJ2-7; 7 bases map to TRBD2. J gave up 3 bases and V 4 bases, and 9 bases lay outside the gene matches. This CDR3 spans 15 amino acids. The V gene's germline CDR1 is SGHTA and CDR2 FQGNSA. The CDR3 DNA reads as TGTGCCAGCAGCTCGTCGGCTAGCGGATACTACGAGCAGTACTTC. Residues: CASSSSASGYYEQYF.

The rearrangement uses TRBV20-1 and TRBJ2-7, with D possibly TRBD2 on 5 matching bases. Germline CDR1 and CDR2: DFQATT and SNEGSKA (reference sequence). The CDR3 consists of 14 residues. The V gene lost 5 bases and the J gene lost 4 bases, with 18 bases spanning the gap. This CDR3 reads CSAVLRGRGYEQYF. DNA for the CDR3: TGCAGTGCTGTCCTCCGAGGGCGCGGGTACGAGCAGTACTTC.

The V call is TRBV27, the J call TRBJ2-7; tentatively, D is TRBD2 (5 bases). V was clipped by 5 bases and J by 0 bases, with 11 bases between them. CDR3 length: 14 amino acids. The germline gives CDR1 MNHEY, CDR2 SMNVEV (reference sequence). The CDR3 bases are TGTGCCAGCAGTCCCAGCAGCGGCTCCTACGAGCAGTACTTC. Protein product: CASSPSSGSYEQYF.

The gene calls are TRBV28 and TRBJ2-1; D possibly corresponds to TRBD1 (5 bases). V was cut by 6 bases and J by 5 bases, with 17 bases left in between. Germline V gives CDR1 MDHEN, CDR2 SYDVKM. There are 15 residues in the CDR3. The CDR3 is CASRIGKGPHNEQFF. The CDR3 bases are TGTGCCAGCAGGATTGGAAAGGGGCCGCACAATGAGCAGTTCTTC.

This clonotype was observed once. The rearrangement uses TRBV9 and TRBJ1-2; D gene unclear. This CDR3 is built from 14 residues. The germline V gene has CDR1 SGDLS and CDR2 YYNGEE. V lost 2 bases and J lost 4, with 12 bases in between. The CDR3 region has the DNA TGTGCCAGCAGCGTTTCAGATACGTTCTATGGCTACACCTTC. Its protein product is CASSVSDTFYGYTF. Drawing the rest from reference TRBV9 and TRBJ1-2, the complete variable domain is DSGVTQTPKHLITATGQRVTLRCSPRSGDLSVYWYQQSLDQGLQFLIQYYNGEERAKGNILERFSAQQFPDLHSELNLSSLELGDSALYFCASSVSDTFYGYTFGSGTRLTVV.

The rearrangement links TRBV20-1 to TRBJ2-1; D is possibly TRBD2 (5 bases). The CDR3 consists of 10 residues. Germline V gives CDR1 DFQATT, CDR2 SNEGSKA (reference sequence). V dropped 3 bases and J dropped 14 bases, with 11 bases sitting between them. The CDR3 DNA reads as TGCAGTGCTAGTGCAGAGAGGGAGTTCTTC. Amino acids: CSASAEREFF.

CDR3 nucleotide sequence: TGTGCCAGCAGCGTAGAGGGAAGAAAAGCTTTCTTT. Its translation: CASSVEGRKAFF. The chain joins TRBV9 to TRBJ1-1, with D hard to call. The CDR3 is 12 residues long. Germline V gene data show CDR1 as SGDLS and CDR2 as YYNGEE. With 0 bases removed from V and 9 bases from J, the gap between germline ends came to 9 bases.

The chain has TRBV4-1 and TRBJ2-5, with D tentatively TRBD2 (5 bases). This CDR3 has 15 amino acids. V lost 1 base and J 5 bases, leaving 14 bases between the germline ends. The germline gives CDR1 MGHRA, CDR2 YSYEKL. DNA of the CDR3: TGCGCCAGCAGCCAAGCCTATCCGGGGTGGGAGACCCAGTACTTC. Its translation is CASSQAYPGWETQYF.

The chain is built from TRBV20-1 and TRBJ1-6; D gene uncertain. The germline gives CDR1 DFQATT, CDR2 SNEGSKA (reference sequence). CDR3 length: 15 residues. With 2 bases removed from V and 1 base from J, the gap between germline ends came to 9 bases. This CDR3 reads CSARPVVSYNSPLHF. CDR3 nucleotide sequence: TGCAGTGCTAGACCCGTGGTATCCTATAATTCACCCCTCCACTTT.

The chain recombines TRBV20-1 with TRBJ1-1; D gene unclear. Germline assignment: CDR1 DFQATT and CDR2 SNEGSKA (reference sequence). There are 9 residues in the CDR3. The V and J ends lost 3 bases and 11 bases respectively, with 7 bases between them. The CDR3 here is CSARTNAFF. The CDR3 DNA reads as TGCAGTGCTAGGACTAATGCTTTCTTT.

The chain has TRBV19 and TRBJ1-2; D ambiguous. The length of the CDR3 is 15 residues. Germline-derived CDR1 and CDR2 are LNHDA and SQIVND (reference sequence). The germline V and J ends were trimmed by 5 bases and 5 bases, with 18 bases remaining between them. CDR3 in amino acids: CASSPPGSSGYGYTF. DNA of the CDR3: TGTGCCAGTAGTCCTCCGGGGTCCTCTGGATATGGCTACACCTTC.

The rearrangement joins TRBV23-1 to TRBJ2-1; TRBD2 matches at 8 bases. TRBV23-1 counts as an open reading frame of uncertain function. V lost 1 base to trimming and J lost 7 bases; unmatched junction nucleotides: 18. CDR3 length: 19 amino acids. The CDR3 DNA follows: TGCGCCAGCAGTCAATTTCATCACTGCCGGCCGGGCGGGGGGAATGAGCAGTTCTTC. It codes for CASSQFHHCRPGGGNEQFF.

The J gene is TRBJ1-2, the V gene TRBV29-1, with no clear D. Trimming removed 7 bases at V and 5 bases at J, with 23 bases between. This CDR3 spans 15 amino acids. CDR1 and CDR2 (germline): SQVTM, ANQGSEA. The CDR3 sequence is CSAFQGWPSDYGYTF. CDR3 DNA sequence: TGCAGCGCCTTCCAAGGTTGGCCTAGTGATTATGGCTACACCTTC. The full variable domain, in which reference TRBV29-1 and TRBJ1-2 provide the parts outside the CDR3, is SAVISQKPSRDICQRGTSLTIQCQVDSQVTMMFWYRQQPGQSLTLIATANQGSEATYESGFVIDKFPISRPNLTFSTLTVSNMSPEDSSIYLCSAFQGWPSDYGYTFGSGTRLTVV.

The CDR3 DNA reads TGTGCCAGCAGCCCCGACAGGAACGGAGGGGACATTCAGTACTTC. It codes for CASSPDRNGGDIQYF. The V call is TRBV6-6, the J call TRBJ2-4; possibly TRBD1 or TRBD2 for D (6 bases each). Germline-derived CDR1 and CDR2 are MNHNY and SVGAGI (reference sequence). The CDR3 is 15 amino acids. Trimming cost V 6 bases and J 8 bases, with 20 bases left between them.